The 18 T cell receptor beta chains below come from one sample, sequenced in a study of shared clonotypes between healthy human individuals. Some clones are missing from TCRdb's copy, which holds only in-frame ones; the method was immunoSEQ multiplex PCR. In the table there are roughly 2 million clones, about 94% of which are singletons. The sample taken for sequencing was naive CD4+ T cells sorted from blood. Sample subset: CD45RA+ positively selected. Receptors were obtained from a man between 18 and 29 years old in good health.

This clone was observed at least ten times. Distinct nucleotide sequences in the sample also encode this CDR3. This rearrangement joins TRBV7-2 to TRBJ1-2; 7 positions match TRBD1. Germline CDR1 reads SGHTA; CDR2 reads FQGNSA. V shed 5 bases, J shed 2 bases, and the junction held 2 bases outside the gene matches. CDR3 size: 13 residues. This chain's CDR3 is CASSPDRNYGYTF. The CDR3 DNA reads TGTGCCAGCAGCCCGGACAGGAACTATGGCTACACCTTC.

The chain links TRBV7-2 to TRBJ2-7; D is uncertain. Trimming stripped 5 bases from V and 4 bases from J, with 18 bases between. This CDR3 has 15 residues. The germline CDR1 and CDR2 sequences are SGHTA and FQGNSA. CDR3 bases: TGTGCCAGCAGCCCGTGGGTCACCGCTGCGTACGAGCAGTACTTC. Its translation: CASSPWVTAAYEQYF.

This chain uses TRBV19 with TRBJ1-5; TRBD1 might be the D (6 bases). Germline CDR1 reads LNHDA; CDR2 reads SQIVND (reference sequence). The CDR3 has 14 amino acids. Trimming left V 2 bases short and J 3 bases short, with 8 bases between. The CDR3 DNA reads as TGTGCCAGTAGTATAACAGGGATCAATCAGCCCCAGCATTTT. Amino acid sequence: CASSITGINQPQHF.

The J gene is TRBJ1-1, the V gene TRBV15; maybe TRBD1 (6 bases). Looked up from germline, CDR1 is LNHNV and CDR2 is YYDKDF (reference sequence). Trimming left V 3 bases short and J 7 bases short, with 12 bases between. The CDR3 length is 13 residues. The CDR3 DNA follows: TGTGCCACCAGCAGGACAGGCAACTTTGAAGCTTTCTTT. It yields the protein CATSRTGNFEAFF.

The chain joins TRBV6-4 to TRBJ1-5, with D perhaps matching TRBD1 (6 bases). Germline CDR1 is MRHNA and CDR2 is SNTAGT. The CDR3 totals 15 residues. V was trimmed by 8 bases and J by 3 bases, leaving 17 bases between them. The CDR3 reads CASLEGGRTNQPQHF. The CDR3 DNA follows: TGTGCCAGCCTAGAGGGGGGACGGACCAATCAGCCCCAGCATTTT.

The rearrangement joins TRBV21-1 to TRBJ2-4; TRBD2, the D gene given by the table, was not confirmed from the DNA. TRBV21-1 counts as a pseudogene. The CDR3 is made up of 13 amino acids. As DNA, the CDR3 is TGTGCCAGCAGTAGCGGGAGAAGGAACATTCAGTACTTC. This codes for CASSSGRRNIQYF.

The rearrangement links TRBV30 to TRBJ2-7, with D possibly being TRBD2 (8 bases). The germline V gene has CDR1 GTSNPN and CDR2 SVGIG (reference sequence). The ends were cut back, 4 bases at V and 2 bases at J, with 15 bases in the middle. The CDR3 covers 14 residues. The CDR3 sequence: CAWTRGGTAYEQYF. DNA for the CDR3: TGTGCCTGGACCCGGGGGGGGACAGCCTACGAGCAGTACTTC.

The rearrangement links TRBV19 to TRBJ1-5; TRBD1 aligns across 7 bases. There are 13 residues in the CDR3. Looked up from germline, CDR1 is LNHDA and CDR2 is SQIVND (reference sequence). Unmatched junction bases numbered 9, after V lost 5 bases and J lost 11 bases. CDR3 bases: TGTGCCAGTAGTCTCCGGACAGGACGAGCCCAGCATTTT. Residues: CASSLRTGRAQHF. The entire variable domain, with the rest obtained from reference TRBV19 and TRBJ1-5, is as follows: DGGITQSPKYLFRKEGQNVTLSCEQNLNHDAMYWYRQDPGQGLRLIYYSQIVNDFQKGDIAEGYSVSREKKESFPLTVTSAQKNPTAFYLCASSLRTGRAQHFGDGTRLSIL.

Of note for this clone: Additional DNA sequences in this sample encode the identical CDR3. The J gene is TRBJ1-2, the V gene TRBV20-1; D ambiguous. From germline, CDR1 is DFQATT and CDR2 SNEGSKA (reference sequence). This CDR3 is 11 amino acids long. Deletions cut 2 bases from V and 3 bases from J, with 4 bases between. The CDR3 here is CSARQDYGYTF. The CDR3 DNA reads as TGCAGTGCTAGACAGGACTATGGCTACACCTTC.

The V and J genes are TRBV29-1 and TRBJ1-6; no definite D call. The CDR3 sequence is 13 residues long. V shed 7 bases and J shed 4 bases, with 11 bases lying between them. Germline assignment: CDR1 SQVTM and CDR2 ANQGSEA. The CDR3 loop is CSARLEYNSPLHF. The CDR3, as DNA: TGCAGCGCCCGACTGGAATATAATTCACCCCTCCACTTT.

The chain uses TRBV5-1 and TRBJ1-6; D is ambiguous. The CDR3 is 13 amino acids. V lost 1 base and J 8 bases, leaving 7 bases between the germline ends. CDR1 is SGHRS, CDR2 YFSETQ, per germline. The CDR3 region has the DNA TGCGCCAGCAGCTTGAGGTACGATTCACCCCTCCACTTT. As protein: CASSLRYDSPLHF.

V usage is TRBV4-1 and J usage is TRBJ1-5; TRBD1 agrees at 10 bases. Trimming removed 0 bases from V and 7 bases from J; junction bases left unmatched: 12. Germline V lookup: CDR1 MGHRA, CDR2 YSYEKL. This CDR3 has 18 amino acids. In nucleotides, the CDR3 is TGCGCCAGCAGCCAAGAACCGGGACAGGGGACGGTACTACAGCCCCAGCATTTT. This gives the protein CASSQEPGQGTVLQPQHF.

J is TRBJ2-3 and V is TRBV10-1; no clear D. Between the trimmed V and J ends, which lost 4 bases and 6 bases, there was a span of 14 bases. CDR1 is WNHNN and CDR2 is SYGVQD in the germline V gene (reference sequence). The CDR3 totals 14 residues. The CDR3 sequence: CASSAPASGDTQYF. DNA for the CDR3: TGCGCCAGCAGTGCCCCTGCCTCCGGGGATACGCAGTATTTT.

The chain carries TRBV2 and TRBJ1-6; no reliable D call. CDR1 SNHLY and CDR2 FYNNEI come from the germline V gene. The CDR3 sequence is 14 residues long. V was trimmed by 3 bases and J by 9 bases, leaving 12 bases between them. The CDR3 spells CASSDLEVISPLHF. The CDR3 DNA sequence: TGTGCCAGCAGTGATCTGGAGGTGATTTCACCCCTCCACTTT.

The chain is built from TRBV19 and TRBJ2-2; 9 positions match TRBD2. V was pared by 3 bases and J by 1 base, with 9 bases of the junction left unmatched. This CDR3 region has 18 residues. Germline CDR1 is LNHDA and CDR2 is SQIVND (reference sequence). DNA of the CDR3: TGTGCCAGTAGTATCCAGCCGAGCGGGGGGCTGAACACCGGGGAGCTGTTTTTT. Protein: CASSIQPSGGLNTGELFF. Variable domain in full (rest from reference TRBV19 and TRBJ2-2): DGGITQSPKYLFRKEGQNVTLSCEQNLNHDAMYWYRQDPGQGLRLIYYSQIVNDFQKGDIAEGYSVSREKKESFPLTVTSAQKNPTAFYLCASSIQPSGGLNTGELFFGEGSRLTVL.

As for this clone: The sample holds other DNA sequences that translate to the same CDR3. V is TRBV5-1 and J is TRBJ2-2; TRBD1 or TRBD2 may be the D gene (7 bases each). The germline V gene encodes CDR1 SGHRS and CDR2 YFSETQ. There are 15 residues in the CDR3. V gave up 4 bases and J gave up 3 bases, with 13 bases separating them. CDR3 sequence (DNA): TGCGCCAGCAGCCGGGGGGACAGAGACACCGGGGAGCTGTTTTTT. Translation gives CASSRGDRDTGELFF.

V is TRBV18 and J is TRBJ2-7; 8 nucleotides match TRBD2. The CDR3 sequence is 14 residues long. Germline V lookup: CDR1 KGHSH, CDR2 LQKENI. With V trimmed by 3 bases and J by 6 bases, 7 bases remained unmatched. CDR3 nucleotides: TGTGCCAGCTCACCCGAAAGCGCGGGGGGCGAGCAGTACTTC. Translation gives CASSPESAGGEQYF.

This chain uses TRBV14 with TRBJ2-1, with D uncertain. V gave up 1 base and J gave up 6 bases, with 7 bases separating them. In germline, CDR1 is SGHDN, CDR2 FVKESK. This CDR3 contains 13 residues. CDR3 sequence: CASSQVFGNEQFF. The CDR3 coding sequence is TGTGCCAGCAGCCAAGTGTTCGGCAATGAGCAGTTCTTC.